The entry below gives a single TCR beta chain sequence along with its context. It lacks a known antigen. No much larger clone exists at a distance of one base, and base qualities are not known. Including the terminal cysteine and phenylalanine, the CDR3 comprises 16 residues. The only DNA kept is the CDR3, 48 bases in frame from the first base. Cut back by 4 bases and 11 bases, the V and J ends lie 25 bases apart. CDR1 SGHRS and CDR2 YFSETQ were looked up in the germline V gene. Library method: PCR. The instrument was a NextSeq 500. Bulk TCR libraries were made following a previously described method, with the TCR primers given in Table S5. The Qiagen AllPrep DNA/RNA kit was used to purify total RNA. Before analysis, reads from multiple sequencing runs of the same library were pooled. The source study handled its data this way. Reads were retained only if their TCR constant sequence matched exactly, and those retained reads were trimmed to 150 nt and grouped according to their 12-nt molecular barcodes. Reads within each barcode group were sub-clustered using a 15% Levenshtein threshold, and quality-weighted consensus sequences were constructed for each RNA molecule. Non-functional sequences were removed, as were lower-count sequences one edit away from another. Based on fitting two negative binomial distributions, any barcode sub-cluster with under 20% of the maximum read count was discarded. Using fastp at Q25 and MiXCR, TCRdb reprocessed the public reads and kept productive beta chains. CDR3 protein sequences are deduplicated, and each keeps its most common genes and DNA. None of the V and J calls come from the authors' own analysis; TCRdb made them. For this sample there are fewer than 350,000 distinct CDR3 sequences; 24% appear just once. Of the sample, 0.7% to 0.95% falls within the top ten clones.

Naive CD8 T cell libraries were made from approximately 20,000 to 1,000,000 sorted cells using 10%, 30% or 50% of purified RNA. On a BD FACSAria II, naive CD8 T cells were FACS-sorted as CD8+CD4-CCR7+CD45RA+ and collected into RLT Plus buffer. To test detection sensitivity, Jurkat RNA equivalent to more than 8 TCR copies was spiked into samples of about 19,000-1,000,000 naive CD8 T cells. CD8 T cells were enriched using RosetteSep CD8+ T Cell Enrichment Cocktail and Ficoll-Paque, and the enriched cells then underwent ACK red cell lysis. The data stem from a study of molecular identifiers for immune sequencing clone quantification listed by TCRdb under 2018. Notes on the research overall: For a replicate experiment, the RNA from either 20,000 or 100,000 naive CD8 T cells was divided into five aliquots, and four of those aliquots went on to sequencing. This methods study benchmarked molecular-identifier clustering-based TCR repertoire sequencing (MIDCIRS) and TCR RNA copy counting, using CD8 T cells to do so.

On the study overall, not on this receptor specifically: Modeling indicated about 3 TCR RNA copies recovered per cell, compared with approximately 10 by digital PCR, which implies a capture efficiency of approximately 30%. Identical TCR molecules sharing a barcode could cause highly expanded clone sizes to be underestimated. Spiked-in Jurkat TCR RNA (about ten copies' worth), which is not part of the donor repertoire, was contained in the naive libraries. In CMV-specific effector cells, clones with more than 20 RNA copies contained over 99% of molecules, whereas in naive cells such clones contained under 1% of molecules. When barcode sub-clustering was left out, chimeric consensus sequences inflated TCR diversity, with chimeras reaching as high as 47%. Even against a background of 750,000 to 1,000,000 naive CD8 T cells, spiked-in Jurkat TCR RNA amounting to a single cell's worth was reported to be detectable.

The sample comprised naive CD8+ T cells from blood, with Jurkat cell RNA spiked in. The cell subset or site label here, explained by the study, means: FACS-sorted CD8+CD4-CCR7+CD45RA+ naive T cells. Recombination joined TRBV5-1 with TRBJ2-1, with TRBD2 tentatively as D gene (7 bases match). This clonotype was sampled from a human donor in good health. Some libraries in this study had Jurkat cell RNA spiked in. The sequenced DNA: TGCGCCAGCAGCCCCGCACAGGGAGGACTAGTTAATAAGCAGTTCTTC. The encoded protein is CASSPAQGGLVNKQFF.